A selection of T cell receptor beta chains follows, all from one sample in a study of T cell responses to AZD1222 COVID-19 vaccine. Clones were sequenced by immunoSEQ multiplex PCR, and TCRdb holds only the in-frame ones, with some missing. Of 130,000 to 150,000 clones listed, about 92% are singletons. Here the sequenced sample was peripheral blood, taken on day 0 of AZD1222 vaccination. The receptors shown here come from an adult in good health. The CDR3 runs from the conserved cysteine through the conserved F or W. Fields, in order: J gene, clone size, D gene, V gene, CDR3 DNA, CDR3 protein. The D gene is left open where the match is weak. Part of the rows lack a size; the others show once, few, many or a class for expanded clones.

J gene: TRBJ1-6; clone size: NA; D gene: NA; V gene: TRBV7-6; CDR3 DNA: TGTGCCAGCAGCGCCGGGACAAGAAGCTCCTATAATTCACCCCTCCACTTT; CDR3 protein: CASSAGTRSSYNSPLHF
J gene: TRBJ1-2; clone size: NA; D gene: NA; V gene: TRBV14; CDR3 DNA: TGTGCCAGCAGCCAAGATTTATACAGTCTCGGCTACACCTTC; CDR3 protein: CASSQDLYSLGYTF
J gene: TRBJ2-7; clone size: once; D gene: NA; V gene: TRBV6-4; CDR3 DNA: TGTGCCAGCAGTGACTTGGGGACAAAGTACGAGCAGTACTTC; CDR3 protein: CASSDLGTKYEQYF
J gene: TRBJ2-3; clone size: NA; D gene: NA; V gene: TRBV9; CDR3 DNA: TGTGCCAGCAGCACCCGGTTCGCAGATACGCAGTATTTT; CDR3 protein: CASSTRFADTQYF
J gene: TRBJ2-6; clone size: NA; D gene: NA; V gene: TRBV9; CDR3 DNA: TGTGCCAGCAGCGACTGGGCAGGGGAGGACGTCCTGACTTTC; CDR3 protein: CASSDWAGEDVLTF
J gene: TRBJ2-1; clone size: NA; D gene: NA; V gene: TRBV5-5; CDR3 DNA: TGTGCCAGCAGCTTGGAGGCAGGGAGCTCCTACAATGAGCAGTTCTTC; CDR3 protein: CASSLEAGSSYNEQFF
J gene: TRBJ1-2; clone size: NA; D gene: NA; V gene: TRBV2; CDR3 DNA: TGTGCCAGCAGGGGCCTGCGTGGCTACACCTTC; CDR3 protein: CASRGLRGYTF
J gene: TRBJ2-5; clone size: NA; D gene: NA; V gene: TRBV5-1; CDR3 DNA: TGCGCCAGCAGCTTTGTTGGAAGAGAGACCCAGTACTTC; CDR3 protein: CASSFVGRETQYF
J gene: TRBJ2-3; clone size: NA; D gene: NA; V gene: TRBV27; CDR3 DNA: TGTGCCAGCCCTAAACATACGCAGTATTTT; CDR3 protein: CASPKHTQYF
J gene: TRBJ1-2; clone size: NA; D gene: TRBD1; V gene: TRBV11-2; CDR3 DNA: TGTGCCAGCAGAGCGGGACAGGACTATGGCTACACCTTC; CDR3 protein: CASRAGQDYGYTF
J gene: TRBJ2-6; clone size: NA; D gene: NA; V gene: TRBV5-6; CDR3 DNA: TGTGCCAGCAGCTTTGGGACCTCTGGGGCCAACGTCCTGACTTTC; CDR3 protein: CASSFGTSGANVLTF
J gene: TRBJ2-1; clone size: NA; D gene: NA; V gene: TRBV10-1; CDR3 DNA: TGCGCCAGCAGTGAGGGGACTTCCTCCTACAATGAGCAGTTCTTC; CDR3 protein: CASSEGTSSYNEQFF
J gene: TRBJ1-5; clone size: NA; D gene: NA; V gene: TRBV29-1; CDR3 DNA: TGCAGCGTTGCGGCAGACAGAGGAGATCAGCCCCAGCATTTT; CDR3 protein: CSVAADRGDQPQHF
J gene: TRBJ2-7; clone size: NA; D gene: TRBD2; V gene: TRBV5-1; CDR3 DNA: TGCGCCAGCAGTTCCGTGACTAGCGTGGACGAGCAGTACTTC; CDR3 protein: CASSSVTSVDEQYF
J gene: TRBJ1-5; clone size: NA; D gene: NA; V gene: TRBV4-1; CDR3 DNA: TGCGCCAGCAGCCAAGCTGACAGAAGCAATCAGCCCCAGCATTTT; CDR3 protein: CASSQADRSNQPQHF
J gene: TRBJ1-1; clone size: NA; D gene: NA; V gene: TRBV7-9; CDR3 DNA: TGTGCCAGCAGCCGCGTCTCCACTGAAGCTTTCTTT; CDR3 protein: CASSRVSTEAFF
J gene: TRBJ2-1; clone size: NA; D gene: NA; V gene: TRBV10-2; CDR3 DNA: TGCGCCAGCAGTGAGGTCGGGCAGGGTTACAATGAGCAGTTCTTC; CDR3 protein: CASSEVGQGYNEQFF
J gene: TRBJ2-7; clone size: NA; D gene: NA; V gene: TRBV15; CDR3 DNA: TGTGCCACCAGCCCTTCCCAGGCCATGACCCAGCGGTACTTC; CDR3 protein: CATSPSQAMTQRYF
J gene: TRBJ2-7; clone size: NA; D gene: NA; V gene: TRBV14; CDR3 DNA: TGTGCCAGCAGCCAAGAGGTAGTCGGGGCAGGGGCCTACGAGCAGTACTTC; CDR3 protein: CASSQEVVGAGAYEQYF
J gene: TRBJ1-1; clone size: NA; D gene: NA; V gene: TRBV7-7; CDR3 DNA: TGTGCCAGCAGCTTAGCCCCGAACACTGAAGCTTTCTTT; CDR3 protein: CASSLAPNTEAFF
J gene: TRBJ1-1; clone size: NA; D gene: NA; V gene: TRBV6-5; CDR3 DNA: TGTGCCAGCAGTTACTCGAGTCGGATGAACACTGAAGCTTTCTTT; CDR3 protein: CASSYSSRMNTEAFF
J gene: TRBJ2-7; clone size: NA; D gene: NA; V gene: TRBV7-3; CDR3 DNA: TGTGCCAGCAGCTTAGAGGGCGGGAACTCCTACGAGCAGTACTTC; CDR3 protein: CASSLEGGNSYEQYF
J gene: TRBJ2-5; clone size: NA; D gene: NA; V gene: TRBV6-5; CDR3 DNA: TGTGCCAGCAGTACCGGACTTAAAGAGACCCAGTACTTC; CDR3 protein: CASSTGLKETQYF
J gene: TRBJ1-3; clone size: NA; D gene: NA; V gene: TRBV5-1; CDR3 DNA: TGCGCCAGCAGCAACGAAGGATTTGGAAACACCATATATTTT; CDR3 protein: CASSNEGFGNTIYF
J gene: TRBJ2-5; clone size: NA; D gene: NA; V gene: TRBV5-1; CDR3 DNA: TGCGCCAGCAGGGTAAGGACAGAAGAGACCCAGTACTTC; CDR3 protein: CASRVRTEETQYF
J gene: TRBJ2-2; clone size: few; D gene: TRBD1; V gene: TRBV2; CDR3 DNA: TGTGCCAGCACCGCGACAGGGAGAACCGGGGAGCTGTTTTTT; CDR3 protein: CASTATGRTGELFF
J gene: TRBJ1-2; clone size: once; D gene: TRBD1; V gene: TRBV6-4; CDR3 DNA: TGTGCCAGCAGGCCCGGGGAGAGGGGGCATGGCTACACCTTC; CDR3 protein: CASRPGERGHGYTF
J gene: TRBJ2-5; clone size: NA; D gene: TRBD2; V gene: TRBV25-1; CDR3 DNA: TGTGCCAGCAGTGAACTCATTAGCGGGAGGTATGGAGAGACCCAGTACTTC; CDR3 protein: CASSELISGRYGETQYF
J gene: TRBJ2-5; clone size: NA; D gene: NA; V gene: TRBV9; CDR3 DNA: TGTGCCAGCAGCGTTTTCGGCCAGGGAGAGACCCAGTACTTC; CDR3 protein: CASSVFGQGETQYF
J gene: TRBJ1-3; clone size: NA; D gene: TRBD1; V gene: TRBV5-1; CDR3 DNA: TGCGCCAGCATTGGGAGGGGGCGGCTGTCGAAGGGAAACACCATATATTTT; CDR3 protein: CASIGRGRLSKGNTIYF
J gene: TRBJ1-5; clone size: NA; D gene: NA; V gene: TRBV27; CDR3 DNA: TGTGCCAGCAGTTCGACTATTTCAGGCAATCAGCCCCAGCATTTT; CDR3 protein: CASSSTISGNQPQHF
J gene: TRBJ1-1; clone size: once; D gene: NA; V gene: TRBV11-1; CDR3 DNA: TGTGCCAGCAGCCCCAAGGGTGGAGGGCAAAACACTGAAGCTTTCTTT; CDR3 protein: CASSPKGGGQNTEAFF
J gene: TRBJ1-2; clone size: NA; D gene: NA; V gene: TRBV6-5; CDR3 DNA: TGTGCCAGCAGTTACTCGAACAAGAACTATGGCTACACCTTC; CDR3 protein: CASSYSNKNYGYTF
J gene: TRBJ1-5; clone size: once; D gene: NA; V gene: TRBV4-1; CDR3 DNA: TGCGCCAGCAGCCGCACTGGAGGTTCGAGTCAGCCCCAGCATTTT; CDR3 protein: CASSRTGGSSQPQHF
J gene: TRBJ2-1; clone size: NA; D gene: TRBD1; V gene: TRBV7-8; CDR3 DNA: TGTGCCAGCAGCCTCGGGACAGGGGGTAGAAGCGACAATGAGCAGTTCTTC; CDR3 protein: CASSLGTGGRSDNEQFF
J gene: TRBJ2-2; clone size: NA; D gene: NA; V gene: TRBV14; CDR3 DNA: TGTGCCAGCAGCCAAGATTGGGGGAACACCGGGGAGCTGTTTTTT; CDR3 protein: CASSQDWGNTGELFF
J gene: TRBJ2-7; clone size: NA; D gene: TRBD1; V gene: TRBV5-1; CDR3 DNA: TGCGCCAGCAGCTCCGGGACAGGGGTTTACGAGCAGTACTTC; CDR3 protein: CASSSGTGVYEQYF
J gene: TRBJ1-1; clone size: NA; D gene: NA; V gene: TRBV6-5; CDR3 DNA: TGTGCCAGCCAGTTATTATTTGGCCAGAACACTGAAGCTTTCTTT; CDR3 protein: CASQLLFGQNTEAFF
J gene: TRBJ2-5; clone size: NA; D gene: TRBD2; V gene: TRBV10-1; CDR3 DNA: TGCGCCAGGATCTGGGAGCGGGAGGGTCAAGAGACCCAGTACTTC; CDR3 protein: CARIWEREGQETQYF
J gene: TRBJ2-2; clone size: NA; D gene: TRBD2; V gene: TRBV10-1; CDR3 DNA: TGCGCCAGCAGTTCGGGGGGGCCGAGCACCGGGGAGCTGTTTTTT; CDR3 protein: CASSSGGPSTGELFF
J gene: TRBJ1-1; clone size: NA; D gene: NA; V gene: TRBV7-6; CDR3 DNA: TGTGCCAGCAGCTTAGGCATAGAGGGGAACACTGAAGCTTTCTTT; CDR3 protein: CASSLGIEGNTEAFF
J gene: TRBJ1-3; clone size: NA; D gene: NA; V gene: TRBV5-1; CDR3 DNA: TGCGCCAGCAGCTTGGAGCCAGGCAACTCTGGAAACACCATATATTTT; CDR3 protein: CASSLEPGNSGNTIYF
J gene: TRBJ1-2; clone size: NA; D gene: NA; V gene: TRBV6-6; CDR3 DNA: TGTGCCAGTGCTGCGGGCAGGGCCCCCTTTAACTATGGCTACACCTTC; CDR3 protein: CASAAGRAPFNYGYTF
J gene: TRBJ2-7; clone size: NA; D gene: TRBD1; V gene: TRBV2; CDR3 DNA: TGTGCCAGCAGGATGATGGGACAGGGACGAGAGCAGTACTTC; CDR3 protein: CASRMMGQGREQYF
J gene: TRBJ2-5; clone size: NA; D gene: TRBD1; V gene: TRBV20-1; CDR3 DNA: TGCAGTGCTCCACAGGGGGAGACCCAGTACTTC; CDR3 protein: CSAPQGETQYF
J gene: TRBJ2-1; clone size: NA; D gene: NA; V gene: TRBV19; CDR3 DNA: TGTGCCACCAGTCCGGGGGCATATGAGCAGTTCTTC; CDR3 protein: CATSPGAYEQFF
J gene: TRBJ1-3; clone size: NA; D gene: NA; V gene: TRBV10-3; CDR3 DNA: TGTGCCATCAGTGATTCGGGACTCTCCTCTGGAAACACCATATATTTT; CDR3 protein: CAISDSGLSSGNTIYF
J gene: TRBJ1-2; clone size: NA; D gene: NA; V gene: TRBV19; CDR3 DNA: TGTGCCAGTAGTAAGCGTTCTGGCTACACCTTC; CDR3 protein: CASSKRSGYTF
J gene: TRBJ1-4; clone size: NA; D gene: NA; V gene: TRBV19; CDR3 DNA: TGTGCCAGTAGTATAGGAGACGGAACTAATGAAAAACTGTTTTTT; CDR3 protein: CASSIGDGTNEKLFF
J gene: TRBJ2-3; clone size: NA; D gene: TRBD2; V gene: TRBV11-3; CDR3 DNA: TGTGCCAGCAGCCAGGGACTAGCGGGGGGTTCTAGCACAGATACGCAGTATTTT; CDR3 protein: CASSQGLAGGSSTDTQYF
J gene: TRBJ1-5; clone size: NA; D gene: TRBD1; V gene: TRBV7-2; CDR3 DNA: TGTGCCAGCAGCCCCACAGGGGAGGATCAGCCCCAGCATTTT; CDR3 protein: CASSPTGEDQPQHF
J gene: TRBJ1-2; clone size: few; D gene: NA; V gene: TRBV19; CDR3 DNA: TGTGCCAGTAGTCCGGGACCGACCTATCGCTACACCTTC; CDR3 protein: CASSPGPTYRYTF
J gene: TRBJ1-1; clone size: NA; D gene: NA; V gene: TRBV7-9; CDR3 DNA: TGTGCCAGCAGCCCCGGCGCCGGCGCTGAAGCTTTCTTT; CDR3 protein: CASSPGAGAEAFF
J gene: TRBJ1-2; clone size: NA; D gene: TRBD1; V gene: TRBV18; CDR3 DNA: TGTGCCAGCTCATCGTCCCGGGACAGTACTAACTATGGCTACACCTTC; CDR3 protein: CASSSSRDSTNYGYTF
J gene: TRBJ2-3; clone size: NA; D gene: TRBD2; V gene: TRBV2; CDR3 DNA: TGTGCCAGCAGGTGGGACTACTCAGACACAGATACGCAGTATTTT; CDR3 protein: CASRWDYSDTDTQYF